This T cell receptor beta chain was recorded in a study of T cell clonality in common variable immunodeficiency (dated by TCRdb to between 2015 and 2017). Results and caveats for the whole study, not just this receptor: CVID TCRbeta sequences were reported to have fewer deletions and N-nucleotide insertions and to lack highly modified clones with 13 or more V deletions. TCRbeta clonality was higher in CVID subjects than in healthy controls (t-test p = 0.018), and the increase was most characteristic of about a third of subjects. Correlations between repertoire features and clinical complications were limited by patient heterogeneity within the CVID cohort. CVID subjects shared fewer TCRbeta clones with each other than healthy controls did (p < 0.0001). Even though DNA input was equal, the average per sample came to about 81,820 unique sequences for controls compared with 25,000 to 35,000 for CVID samples. According to the authors, finding the cause of the higher clonality in CVID would require sequencing the repertoires of T cell subpopulations.

CVID samples and control samples contributed equivalent amounts of genomic DNA as sequencing input. For every sample, a 60 bp segment covering the rearranged TCRbeta CDR3 region was amplified and then sequenced. The immunoSEQ assay, a bias-corrected multiplex PCR combined with high-throughput sequencing, was used to amplify TCRbeta. As for the original processing: Every unique nucleotide sequence counted as a clone and was annotated with V, D and J genes, copy number and frequency. Sequences were labeled productive if in frame, and non-productive if out of frame or containing stop codons. Clonality was calculated from Shannon's entropy as previously described. The predicted amino acid sequences of productive clones were used to derive the mean CDR3 Kyte-Doolittle hydropathy. Hierarchical clustering of scaled V gene usage was performed with the R hclust function using Manhattan distance and complete linkage. Clone sharing by CDR3 amino acid sequence was assessed by resampling 12 repertoires per group over 100 rounds. The repertoires were searched for some 70 published EBV-specific TCRbeta sequences and nearly 250 published CMV-specific TCRbeta sequences. A couple of CVID samples that yielded fewer than 10,000 sequences were excluded from the analysis, so around 40 CVID repertoires were retained. TCRdb holds this immuneACCESS table with in-frame rearrangements only. Some clones are missing; in checked studies, unresolved V genes explain under half, and the rest has no known cause. The DNA gave D and trimming, while V, J and clone size come from that table. The table puts tens of thousands of clones in this sample, none counted just once. The top ten clonotypes cover about 29% of the sample.

Standard criteria, namely reduction of serum IgG, IgA and/or IgM below the normal range together with specific antibody deficiency, were applied for the diagnosis of CVID. A total of about 44 subjects (roughly 15 female and 30 or so male; age range roughly 8 to 65 years, mean age roughly 40) were included in the CVID group. Both CVID patients and healthy controls were predominantly of Caucasian heritage. All CVID subjects had received replacement immunoglobulin therapy for at least one year at the time of study participation. At blood collection, none of the CVID subjects was ill or on immunomodulatory or immunosuppressive medication. Heparinized peripheral whole blood samples of roughly 5 to 9 ml were obtained from each donor. Genomic DNA from adults with common variable immune deficiency (CVID) and from healthy adult controls was used for sequencing of TCRbeta CDR3 repertoires. Diluted blood was density-centrifuged over Hypaque 1077 or Ficoll-Paque to isolate peripheral blood mononuclear cells. Genomic DNA was obtained from unsorted mononuclear cells through either Qiagen column purification or a centrifugation-based method.

This clone was counted ten times or more. Its antigen target is currently unknown. The CDR3 end is not reached by the read, which stops 3 residues before it; the germline J gene fills it in. This sample also contains other DNA sequences that code for the same CDR3. As encoded in the germline V gene (reference sequence), CDR1 is DFQATT while CDR2 is SNEGSKA. Trimming takes 0 bases from V and 4 bases from J, and the germline ends sit 13 bases apart. The cysteine opens and the phenylalanine closes a CDR3 of 14 amino acids. The 33 bases shown cover part of the CDR3, and their frame starts at base 1. The clonotype comes from a human donor with common variable immunodeficiency. Source material: peripheral blood mononuclear cells. The sequence is built from TRBV20-1 and TRBJ2-7, with TRBD1 as a weak D call on 7 bases. CDR3 protein: CSARDDREVYEQYF. The part of the CDR3 DNA that was read is TGCAGTGCTAGAGATGACAGGGAGGTTTACGAG.